These 8 T cell receptor beta chains originate from one sample sequenced in a study of beta chain features in type 1 diabetes. Their recognized antigens are unknown. The study reverse transcribed the entire isolated RNA, so it sequenced expressed TCRB transcripts. Data came from immunoSEQ multiplex PCR; TCRdb stores just in-frame clones and leaves some out. The data hold 600,000 to 750,000 clones, with over 10% observed a single time. The study's findings and limits: Shorter TCRB CDR3s, moderately but significantly so, were found in Type 1 diabetes patients in all four CD4+ subsets.

Sequencing was done on a sample of naive CD4+ T cells from blood. These receptor sequences come from a man aged 30-40 years with type 1 diabetes.

The chain joins TRBV7-2 to TRBJ1-5; D ambiguous. This CDR3 is built from 15 residues. The V gene's germline CDR1 is SGHTA and CDR2 FQGNSA. Trimming cost V 2 bases and J 2 bases, with 10 bases left between them. The CDR3 bases are TGTGCCAGCAGCTTATTTGGGGAGGGCAATCAGCCCCAGCATTTT. Its translation is CASSLFGEGNQPQHF.

The chain employs TRBV30 and TRBJ2-7, with D tentatively TRBD1 (6 bases). V was cut by 6 bases and J by 0 bases, with 15 bases left in between. The germline V gene encodes CDR1 GTSNPN and CDR2 SVGIG (reference sequence). This CDR3 has 14 amino acids. CDR3 residues: CACTTGSFSYEQYF. CDR3 bases: TGTGCCTGTACGACAGGTAGTTTCTCCTACGAGCAGTACTTC.

This clone was seen a few times. V is TRBV10-3 and J is TRBJ2-1; unclear D gene. The V and J ends lost 2 bases and 7 bases respectively, with 9 bases between them. This CDR3 has 13 residues. The germline V gene encodes CDR1 ENHRY and CDR2 SYGVKD. The CDR3 coding sequence is TGTGCCATCAGTGAGGGGAACACAAATGAGCAGTTCTTC. It translates to CAISEGNTNEQFF.

In its sample, this clone was seen a few times. The genes are TRBV29-1 and TRBJ2-7; 10 bases agree with TRBD1. The CDR3 extends over 13 amino acids. Per the germline V gene, CDR1 is SQVTM and CDR2 is ANQGSEA. Unmatched junction bases numbered 7, after V lost 7 bases and J lost 4 bases. The CDR3 DNA sequence: TGCAGCGCCCGACAGGGGGCCAAGTACGAGCAGTACTTC. This sequence encodes CSARQGAKYEQYF.

This clone was detected a few times. This chain joins TRBV7-2 and TRBJ2-3; TRBD1 agrees at 9 bases. The CDR3 spans 16 residues. Trimming cost V 2 bases and J 2 bases; bases outside gene matches: 5. The germline V gene has CDR1 SGHTA and CDR2 FQGNSA. Written as DNA, the CDR3 is TGTGCCAGCAGCTTAACCGGGACAGGGACCACAGATACGCAGTATTTT. Translating gives CASSLTGTGTTDTQYF.

The table lists this clone with a few counts. The junction and the germline gene differ at one end; a read error may be behind it. V gene TRBV6-6 combines with J gene TRBJ1-5, with unresolved D. The CDR3 loop spans 14 amino acids. Germline-derived CDR1 and CDR2 are MNHNY and SVGAGI (reference sequence). The CDR3 reads CASSSGTSIQPQHF. The CDR3, as DNA: TGTGCCAGCAGTAGCGGTACTAGCATTCAGCCCCAGCATTTT.

This clone appeared a few times. J is TRBJ2-1 and V is TRBV7-2, with TRBD2 matching 8 bases. CDR3 length equals 16 residues. Germline V CDR1 and CDR2: SGHTA, FQGNSA. Trimming at V came to 0 bases and at J to 5 bases, leaving 6 bases not matched to a gene. CDR3 DNA: TGTGCCAGCAGCTTAGCCCAGCGGGGGAGCAACAATGAGCAGTTCTTC. Its translation is CASSLAQRGSNNEQFF.

The V call is TRBV13, the J call TRBJ1-2, with TRBD1 as a possible D gene (6 bases). The V end was cut by 0 bases, the J end by 0 bases, with 17 bases between. Germline V gene lookup returns CDR1 PRHDT and CDR2 FYEKMQ (reference sequence). The CDR3 is made up of 18 amino acids. Here the CDR3 reads CASSLGPGGVSTNYGYTF. The CDR3, as DNA: TGTGCCAGCAGCTTAGGCCCGGGGGGCGTATCAACTAACTATGGCTACACCTTC.